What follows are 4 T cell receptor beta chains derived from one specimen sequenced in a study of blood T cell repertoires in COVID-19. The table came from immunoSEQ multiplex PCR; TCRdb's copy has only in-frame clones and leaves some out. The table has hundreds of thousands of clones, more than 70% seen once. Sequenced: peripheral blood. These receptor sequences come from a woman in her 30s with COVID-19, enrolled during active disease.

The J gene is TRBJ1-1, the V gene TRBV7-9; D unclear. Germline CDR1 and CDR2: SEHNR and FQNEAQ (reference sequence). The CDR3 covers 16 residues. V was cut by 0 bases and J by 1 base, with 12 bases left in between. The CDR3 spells CASSLAGGRSNTEAFF. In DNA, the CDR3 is TGTGCCAGCAGCTTAGCGGGAGGACGGTCGAACACTGAAGCTTTCTTT.

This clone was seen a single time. The CDR3 bases are TGTGCCATCAGTCCACAGGGGGAAGCTGGGGCCAACGTCCTGACTTTC. This sequence encodes CAISPQGEAGANVLTF. This sequence joins TRBV10-3 and TRBJ2-6; 8 nucleotides line up with TRBD1. Unmatched junction bases numbered 5, after V lost 5 bases and J lost 2 bases. This CDR3 contains 16 residues. Germline V gene data show CDR1 as ENHRY and CDR2 as SYGVKD.

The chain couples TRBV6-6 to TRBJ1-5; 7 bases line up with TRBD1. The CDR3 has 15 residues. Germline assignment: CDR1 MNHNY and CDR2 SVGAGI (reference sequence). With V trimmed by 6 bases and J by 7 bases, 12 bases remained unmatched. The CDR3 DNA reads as TGTGCCAGCAGAGATAATGAGGGGGCTCAACAGCCCCAGCATTTT. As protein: CASRDNEGAQQPQHF.

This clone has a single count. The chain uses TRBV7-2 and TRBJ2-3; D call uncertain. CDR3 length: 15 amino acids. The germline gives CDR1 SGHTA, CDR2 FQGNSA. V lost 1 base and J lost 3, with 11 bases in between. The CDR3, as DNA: TGTGCCAGCAGCTTAGTGGTTAGGCGGACAGATACGCAGTATTTT. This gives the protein CASSLVVRRTDTQYF.